Described below is a single T cell receptor (beta chain) sequence and its context. The antigen remains undetermined. The individuals who served as donors were healthy Caucasians living in Russia, aged roughly 6 to 95. A sample-barcoded 5' primer and a J-beta primer mix were used in a second PCR of roughly 7 to 12 cycles. TCRdb processed the 5' RACE reads anew with MiXCR; each CDR3 protein has one entry. The sample has some 1.7 million distinct CDR3 sequences, about 28% seen once. The germline V gene has CDR1 MNHEY and CDR2 SVGEGT. The CDR3 loop spans 14 amino acids. The V gene end was trimmed by 5 bases and the J gene end by 4 bases; junction bases not matched to a gene: 7. These data belong to a study of blood T cells in healthy people across ages. Study conclusions and caveats: Relative to aged donors, long-lived donors carried more naive CD4+ cells and displayed higher diversity.

The chain carries TRBV6-2 or TRBV6-3 and TRBJ2-7; 8 bases map to TRBD1. The sequenced sample was blood. This clonotype originated in a woman younger than 45 in good health. The CDR3 here is CASSTLTGVYEQYF. In DNA form, the CDR3 reads TGTGCCAGCAGTACCCTGACAGGGGTATACGAGCAGTACTTC.